The 29 T cell receptor beta chains in this list originate from one sample, sequenced in a study of regulatory T cells in long-lasting Graves disease (dated by TCRdb to the early 2020s). The method behind the library was multiplex PCR. Reads for this sample came from an Illumina HiSeq 4000. CDR3 regions were amplified by Arm-PCR with iRepertoire HTBI primers to construct TCR beta libraries. TCRdb trimmed public reads at Q25 via fastp, called clones via MiXCR and kept in-frame beta chains. Each CDR3 protein gets just one entry, which takes the most common genes and DNA from the rows behind it. Here the sample has over 500,000 distinct CDR3 sequences; about 15% occur a single time. The top ten hold about 12% of the sample. Interpreted using the paper, the time point label stands for: newly diagnosed GD, antithyroid drugs for less than 3 months. For both TCR sequencing and RNA sequencing, RNA was extracted from PBMCs using TRIzol.

These sequences were also reported in another study, on T cells in Graves' hyperthyroidism and ophthalmopathy.

The source was peripheral blood mononuclear cells (PBMCs), collected at new diagnosis, from a patient treated with antithyroid drugs. Receptor source: a man aged 18 to 29 with Graves disease. Donor details come from another sample of the same person, matched by shared clones.

V gene TRBV19 combines with J gene TRBJ2-4; 11 nucleotides agree with TRBD2. The trim removed 5 bases at V and 8 bases at J, leaving 14 bases unmatched. Germline V gene data show CDR1 as LNHDA and CDR2 as SQIVND (reference sequence). The CDR3 covers 17 residues. The CDR3 here is CASSVSVSGRGRDIQYF. CDR3 coding DNA: TGTGCCAGTAGTGTCTCGGTTAGCGGGAGGGGGCGGGACATTCAGTACTTC.

The table lists this clonotype with a few counts. The genes are TRBV9 and TRBJ2-1; D call uncertain. The germline V gene has CDR1 SGDLS and CDR2 YYNGEE. V dropped 2 bases and J dropped 7 bases, with 16 bases sitting between them. The CDR3 runs 15 residues. CDR3 nucleotides: TGTGCCAGCAGCGTGACCCCCCAAAGATCGAATGAGCAGTTCTTC. Translated: CASSVTPQRSNEQFF.

The gene calls are TRBV5-1 and TRBJ1-4, with 8 bases identical to TRBD1. The CDR3 is made up of 15 amino acids. V was clipped by 4 bases and J by 8 bases; unmatched bases: 10. Germline lookup yields CDR1 SGHRS and CDR2 YFSETQ. The CDR3 here is CASSLRTGRGEKLFF. In DNA, the CDR3 is TGCGCCAGCAGCCTCCGGACAGGGAGGGGCGAAAAACTGTTTTTT. Using reference TRBV5-1 and TRBJ1-4 for the parts outside the CDR3, the full variable domain is KAGVTQTPRYLIKTRGQQVTLSCSPISGHRSVSWYQQTPGQGLQFLFEYFSETQRNKGNFPGRFSGRQFSNSRSEMNVSTLELGDSALYLCASSLRTGRGEKLFFGSGTQLSVL.

This clonotype was counted between two and nine times. The chain has TRBV7-9 and TRBJ2-3, with D possibly matching TRBD1 (6 bases). From germline, CDR1 is SEHNR and CDR2 FQNEAQ (reference sequence). This CDR3 is 15 amino acids long. The V end lost 4 bases, the J end lost 5 bases, and 16 bases lay between the germline ends. CDR3 nucleotide sequence: TGTGCCAGCAGCTCCTGGACAGCCAACTTAGATACGCAGTATTTT. Protein product: CASSSWTANLDTQYF.

This clonotype came up many times. This rearrangement joins TRBV18 to TRBJ2-1; 8 bases fit TRBD1. The germline V gene has CDR1 KGHSH and CDR2 LQKENI. Trimming at V came to 5 bases and at J to 12 bases, leaving 12 bases not matched to a gene. This CDR3 is built from 14 residues. Here the CDR3 DNA reads TGTGCCAGCTCATCTCCGGGACAGGTATCCGTGCAGTTCTTC. This translates into CASSSPGQVSVQFF. Supplemented by reference TRBV18 and TRBJ2-1, the full variable domain reads NAGVMQNPRHLVRRRGQEARLRCSPMKGHSHVYWYRQLPEEGLKFMVYLQKENIIDESGMPKERFSAEFPKEGPSILRIQQVVRGDSAAYFCASSSPGQVSVQFFGPGTRLTVL.

This clonotype was observed a few times. The chain is built from TRBV12-3 or TRBV12-4 and TRBJ1-4, with a possible D match to TRBD1 (6 bases). V lost 5 bases and J lost 5, with 15 bases in between. The CDR3 has 15 residues. The CDR3, as DNA: TGTGCCAGCAGTCGTGGACAGAGTCAGAATGAAAAACTGTTTTTT. Encoded protein: CASSRGQSQNEKLFF.

This clonotype was found many times. The chain is built from TRBV20-1 and TRBJ1-4; D remains unclear. Per germline, CDR1 DFQATT and CDR2 SNEGSKA (reference sequence). V was pared by 0 bases and J by 4 bases, with 18 bases between. There are 17 residues in the CDR3. CDR3 coding DNA: TGCAGTGCTAGAGATACTATCTCGGCCAGGATTAATGAAAAACTGTTTTTT. Its protein product is CSARDTISARINEKLFF.

This clonotype showed up many times. CDR3 amino acids: CASSLSPGIEQFF. CDR3 bases: TGTGCCAGCAGCCTATCCCCAGGGATTGAGCAGTTCTTC. The chain links TRBV7-3 to TRBJ2-1, with D perhaps matching TRBD1 (5 bases). This CDR3 contains 13 residues. Between the trimmed V and J ends, which lost 5 bases and 9 bases, there was a span of 14 bases. CDR1 and CDR2 from the germline V gene are SGHTA and FQGTGA.

The chain joins TRBV25-1 to TRBJ1-5, with 9 bases fitting TRBD1. In germline, CDR1 is MGHDK, CDR2 SYGVNS. The CDR3 totals 15 residues. The V segment lost 4 bases and the J segment 11 bases; nucleotides outside the gene matches: 12. CDR3 sequence (DNA): TGTGCCAGCAGTGTTAGGACAGGGGTCATTCGGGCCCAGCATTTT. Protein: CASSVRTGVIRAQHF.

The chain combines TRBV11-3 with TRBJ2-2; unclear D gene. CDR1 and CDR2 (germline): SGHNT, YENEEA. The CDR3 is 14 amino acids. Trimming shortened V by 2 bases and J by 5 bases, and 9 bases separated the two germline ends. The CDR3: CASSLKAATGELFF. DNA for the CDR3: TGTGCCAGCAGCTTAAAGGCAGCTACCGGGGAGCTGTTTTTT.

This clonotype turned up a few times. CDR3 amino acids: CASSSQAGNTEAFF. DNA for the CDR3: TGTGCCAGCAGCTCCCAGGCGGGAAACACTGAAGCTTTCTTT. The chain employs TRBV5-4 and TRBJ1-1; D remains ambiguous. V was shortened by 3 bases and J by 2 bases, with 11 bases between the two germline ends. The germline gives CDR1 SGHNT, CDR2 YYREEE (reference sequence). The CDR3 consists of 14 residues.

The table lists this clonotype with many counts. The chain joins TRBV7-3 to TRBJ2-3, with D hard to call. Per germline, CDR1 SGHTA and CDR2 FQGTGA. V shed 5 bases and J shed 2 bases, with 8 bases lying between them. The CDR3 has 13 amino acids. CDR3 sequence: CASSAQPTDTQYF. The DNA for the CDR3 is TGTGCCAGCAGCGCGCAGCCCACAGATACGCAGTATTTT.

CDR3 sequence (DNA): TGCAGCGTTCGCATTAGCGGGAGGCTTGATACGCAGTATTTT. Translating gives CSVRISGRLDTQYF. The chain couples TRBV29-1 to TRBJ2-3, with TRBD2 matching 10 bases. CDR1 and CDR2 (germline): SQVTM, ANQGSEA. CDR3 size: 14 residues. V shed 5 bases and J 6 bases; nucleotides not matched to a gene: 8.

The rearrangement uses TRBV10-3 and TRBJ1-2; 9 bases map to TRBD1. The germline V gene encodes CDR1 ENHRY and CDR2 SYGVKD. This CDR3 spans 15 amino acids. V lost 3 bases, J lost 3 bases, and 5 bases stayed unmatched. The CDR3 nucleotides are TGTGCCATCAGTGATTGGGACAGGGATGACTATGGCTACACCTTC. Its translation: CAISDWDRDDYGYTF.

The chain carries TRBV5-6 and TRBJ2-4; D is possibly TRBD1 (6 bases). V was pared by 4 bases and J by 7 bases, with 18 bases between. CDR1 and CDR2 (germline): SGHDT, YYEEEE. The CDR3 contains 15 residues. The CDR3 DNA reads TGTGCCAGCAGCACATTACGGACAGACCCCAACATTCAGTACTTC. Its translation: CASSTLRTDPNIQYF. Full variable domain (remainder filled in from reference TRBV5-6 and TRBJ2-4): DAGVTQSPTHLIKTRGQQVTLRCSPKSGHDTVSWYQQALGQGPQFIFQYYEEEERQRGNFPDRFSGHQFPNYSSELNVNALLLGDSALYLCASSTLRTDPNIQYFGAGTRLSVL.

This clonotype was counted many times. In DNA, the CDR3 is TGTGCCACCAGCCGCACAAGGGACAGATTTAATGAAAAACTGTTTTTT. Its protein is CATSRTRDRFNEKLFF. This rearrangement joins TRBV15 to TRBJ1-4; 7 positions agree with TRBD1. The CDR3 spans 16 residues. Trimming cost V 5 bases and J 4 bases; bases outside gene matches: 10. Germline V lookup: CDR1 LNHNV, CDR2 YYDKDF (reference sequence).

With regard to this clonotype: A much bigger clone sits one base away, suggesting this may be a read error. This sequence joins TRBV2 and TRBJ2-5, with 16 bases matching TRBD2. CDR1 and CDR2 from the germline V gene are SNHLY and FYNNEI. The CDR3 extends over 14 amino acids. Losses at the gene ends were 11 bases for V and 4 bases for J; bases not matched to a gene: 4. CDR3 loop: CAGGTSGRGETQYF. CDR3 nucleotides: TGTGCCGGCGGGACTAGCGGGAGGGGAGAGACCCAGTACTTC.

This clonotype was found a few times. The CDR3 reads CSARDRGQGNTGELFF. In DNA form, the CDR3 reads TGCAGTGCTAGAGATAGGGGACAGGGGAACACCGGGGAGCTGTTTTTT. V and J are TRBV20-1 and TRBJ2-2; TRBD1 matches 9 bases. J lost 1 base, V lost 0 bases, and 3 bases had no gene match. The germline CDR1 and CDR2 sequences are DFQATT and SNEGSKA (reference sequence). The CDR3 totals 16 residues.

The table lists this clonotype with many counts. The V call is TRBV5-1, the J call TRBJ2-1, with D possibly being TRBD1 (5 bases). V shed 0 bases and J shed 4 bases, with 8 bases lying between them. CDR3 size: 14 residues. Per germline, CDR1 SGHRS and CDR2 YFSETQ. The CDR3, as DNA: TGCGCCAGCAGCTTGGAAGGGGCGTACAATGAGCAGTTCTTC. Its translation: CASSLEGAYNEQFF.

This chain joins TRBV6-2 or TRBV6-3 and TRBJ2-5; TRBD2 aligns across 12 bases. The ends lost 5 bases at V and 2 bases at J; junction bases unmatched: 9. This CDR3 has 17 amino acids. The V gene's germline CDR1 is MNHEY and CDR2 SVGEGT. CDR3 nucleotide sequence: TGTGCCAGCAGTGAACGACGACTAGCGGGAGCACAAGAGACCCAGTACTTC. Translation: CASSERRLAGAQETQYF.

As for this clonotype: A clone one base away is much larger, so this may be a read error. Here the CDR3 reads CSKQLAGGGHNEQFF. Written as DNA, the CDR3 is TGCTCAAAACAACTAGCGGGAGGAGGTCACAATGAGCAGTTCTTC. The V gene is TRBV20-1, the J gene TRBJ2-1; 12 nucleotides align to TRBD2. The CDR3 contains 15 residues. Germline values: CDR1 DFQATT, CDR2 SNEGSKA (reference sequence).

This clonotype was seen a few times. Written as DNA, the CDR3 is TGCGCCAGCAGCTATACTAGTAACAATGAGCAGTTCTTC. It codes for CASSYTSNNEQFF. The rearrangement links TRBV5-1 to TRBJ2-1, with a possible D match to TRBD2 (5 bases). Per the germline V gene, CDR1 is SGHRS and CDR2 is YFSETQ. V shed 3 bases and J shed 5 bases, with 9 bases lying between them. There are 13 residues in the CDR3.

The chain has TRBV2 and TRBJ2-2; maybe TRBD2 (6 bases). V lost 5 bases and J lost 2, with 18 bases in between. The length of the CDR3 is 17 residues. Per the germline V gene, CDR1 is SNHLY and CDR2 is FYNNEI. In DNA, the CDR3 is TGTGCCAGCAGTTTTCAGACCCGGGACTTTAACACCGGGGAGCTGTTTTTT. It is translated as CASSFQTRDFNTGELFF.

This clonotype was recorded at least ten times. The J gene is TRBJ2-5, the V gene TRBV27; 7 nucleotides align to TRBD1. Germline CDR1 is MNHEY and CDR2 is SMNVEV (reference sequence). This CDR3 has 14 amino acids. The junction had 7 bases not matched to a gene; V was cut back by 5 bases and J by 4 bases. Here the CDR3 reads CASSHRDSRETQYF. CDR3 in DNA: TGTGCCAGCAGTCACCGGGACAGCAGAGAGACCCAGTACTTC.

V gene TRBV29-1 combines with J gene TRBJ1-1; weak D call: TRBD1 (5 bases). This CDR3 is built from 17 residues. Deletions cut 6 bases from V and 3 bases from J, with 26 bases between. The germline CDR1 and CDR2 sequences are SQVTM and ANQGSEA. The CDR3 DNA reads as TGCAGCGTCGAGCCCCGACCCCAACGGGGGATGGACACTGAAGCTTTCTTT. Its translation: CSVEPRPQRGMDTEAFF.

This clonotype was recorded many times. V usage is TRBV27 and J usage is TRBJ1-5; 7 positions agree with TRBD1. In germline, CDR1 is MNHEY, CDR2 SMNVEV (reference sequence). J was trimmed by 4 bases and V by 1 base; bases with no gene match: 7. This CDR3 is built from 16 residues. Written as DNA, the CDR3 is TGTGCCAGCAGTTTATTCTGGGGACAGAAGAATCAGCCCCAGCATTTT. It codes for CASSLFWGQKNQPQHF.

The rearrangement links TRBV5-4 to TRBJ2-5; 7 bases fit TRBD2. Germline CDR1 is SGHNT and CDR2 is YYREEE (reference sequence). The CDR3 loop spans 14 amino acids. V trimming: 3 bases; J trimming: 5 bases; junction bases outside the gene matches: 7. CDR3 loop: CASSSRPRGETQYF. CDR3 coding DNA: TGTGCCAGCAGCTCCCGACCGCGGGGGGAGACCCAGTACTTC.

The chain recombines TRBV6-1 with TRBJ1-3; D gene ambiguous. The CDR3 extends over 15 amino acids. Trimming took off 2 bases at V and 4 bases at J, with 12 bases between the two ends. The germline V gene encodes CDR1 MNHNS and CDR2 SASEGT. The CDR3 here is CASSEIVGAGNTIYF. CDR3 coding DNA: TGTGCCAGCAGTGAAATTGTGGGAGCCGGAAACACCATATATTTT.

V and J are TRBV20-1 and TRBJ2-7, with unresolved D. The CDR3 loop spans 16 amino acids. Germline values: CDR1 DFQATT, CDR2 SNEGSKA (reference sequence). V lost 1 base and J 2 bases, leaving 18 bases between the germline ends. The CDR3 here is CSARGSTLGRPYEQYF. DNA for the CDR3: TGCAGTGCTAGAGGTTCCACTCTAGGAAGGCCCTACGAGCAGTACTTC.